Listed here are 8 T cell receptor beta chains from one sample, sequenced in a study of CD8 T cells in Susac syndrome. Reverse transcription used roughly 0.5 to 1 ug RNA and random hexamers. TCRdb re-derived calls from the immunoSEQ multiplex PCR reads in MiXCR, one entry per CDR3 protein. The sample lists 200,000 to 300,000 distinct CDR3 sequences, about 96% seen once, with 0.095% to 0.12% in the top ten. Sample: CD4+ T cells from PBMCs. These TCRs come from a human donor with Susac syndrome.

This chain connects TRBV27 to TRBJ2-5; D may match TRBD1 or TRBD2 (6 bases each). With 11 bases removed from V and 3 bases from J, the gap between germline ends came to 16 bases. CDR3 length: 13 residues. Germline V gene sequence: CDR1 MNHEY, CDR2 SMNVEV (reference sequence). CDR3 bases: TGTGCCTGCAAAGGGGGGAACGAAGAGACCCAGTACTTC. Its translation: CACKGGNEETQYF.

This clonotype was seen a single time. This chain connects TRBV30 to TRBJ2-1; unclear D gene. CDR3 length equals 12 residues. The ends were cut back, 2 bases at V and 9 bases at J, with 11 bases in the middle. CDR1 is GTSNPN and CDR2 is SVGIG in the germline V gene (reference sequence). The CDR3 reads CAWSRPVGEQFF. The CDR3 nucleotides read TGTGCCTGGAGTCGGCCGGTCGGTGAGCAGTTCTTC.

The chain couples TRBV7-9 to TRBJ2-7; D possibly corresponds to TRBD2 (5 bases). This CDR3 has 15 amino acids. V shed 7 bases and J shed 6 bases, with 22 bases lying between them. The germline gives CDR1 SEHNR, CDR2 FQNEAQ (reference sequence). The CDR3 DNA reads as TGTGCCAGCACTGAAGGCACCACCGGGGTTGGCGAGCAGTACTTC. Translating it yields CASTEGTTGVGEQYF.

The chain joins TRBV29-1 to TRBJ2-7; D possibly corresponds to TRBD1 (6 bases). The CDR3 loop spans 14 amino acids. CDR1 and CDR2 from the germline V gene are SQVTM and ANQGSEA. The V end lost 3 bases, the J end lost 5 bases, and 17 bases lay between the germline ends. DNA of the CDR3: TGCAGCGTTGACCTCCTACTTGGGGGCCACGAGCAGTACTTC. As protein: CSVDLLLGGHEQYF.

The CDR3, as DNA: TGTGCCAGCACCACCATTTGGGGGCAGGCCAAAAACATTCAGTACTTC. It encodes CASTTIWGQAKNIQYF. This chain links TRBV12-3 or TRBV12-4 with TRBJ2-4; perhaps TRBD1 as D (6 bases). The CDR3 runs to 16 residues. V gave up 7 bases and J gave up 1 base, with 17 bases separating them.

This chain joins TRBV7-9 and TRBJ2-5, with D maybe TRBD1 (5 bases). Germline V gene lookup returns CDR1 SEHNR and CDR2 FQNEAQ (reference sequence). CDR3 length equals 14 residues. Trimming took off 1 base at V and 4 bases at J, with 10 bases between the two ends. The CDR3 region has the DNA TGTGCCAGCAGCTTAGAGGGGCATGCAGAGACCCAGTACTTC. Its translation is CASSLEGHAETQYF.

This clonotype appeared a single time. V and J are TRBV6-5 and TRBJ1-2; no firm D call. The germline CDR1 and CDR2 sequences are MNHEY and SVGAGI. The V gene lost 8 bases and the J gene lost 8 bases, with 12 bases spanning the gap. The CDR3 extends over 11 amino acids. The CDR3 nucleotides read TGTGCCAGCTCCAAAGGTGGCGGCTACACCTTC. It is translated as CASSKGGGYTF.

V and J are TRBV4-1 and TRBJ2-7; TRBD2 aligns across 7 bases. Germline V lookup: CDR1 MGHRA, CDR2 YSYEKL. This CDR3 is 15 amino acids long. Trimming cost V 3 bases and J 4 bases; bases outside gene matches: 9. The chain's CDR3 is CASSHPPGGRYEQYF. In DNA, the CDR3 is TGCGCCAGCAGCCATCCCCCCGGGGGGAGGTACGAGCAGTACTTC.